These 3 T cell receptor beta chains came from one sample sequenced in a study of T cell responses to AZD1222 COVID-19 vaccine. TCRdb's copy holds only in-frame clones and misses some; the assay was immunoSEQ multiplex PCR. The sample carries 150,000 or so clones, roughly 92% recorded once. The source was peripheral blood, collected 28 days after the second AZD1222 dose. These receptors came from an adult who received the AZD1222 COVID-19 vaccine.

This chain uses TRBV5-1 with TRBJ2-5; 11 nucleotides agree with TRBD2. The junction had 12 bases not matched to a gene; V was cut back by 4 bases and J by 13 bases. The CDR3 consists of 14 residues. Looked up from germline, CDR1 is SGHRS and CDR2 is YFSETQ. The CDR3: CASSPFRALAGGYF. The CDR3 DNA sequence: TGCGCCAGCAGCCCTTTTAGGGCCCTAGCGGGAGGGTACTTC.

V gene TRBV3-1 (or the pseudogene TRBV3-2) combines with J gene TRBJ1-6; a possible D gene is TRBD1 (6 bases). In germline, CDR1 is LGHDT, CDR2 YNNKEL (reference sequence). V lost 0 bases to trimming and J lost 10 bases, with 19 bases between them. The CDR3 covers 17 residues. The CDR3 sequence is CASSQDRIRQESSPLHF. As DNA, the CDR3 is TGTGCCAGCAGCCAAGATCGAATAAGACAGGAAAGCTCACCCCTCCACTTT.

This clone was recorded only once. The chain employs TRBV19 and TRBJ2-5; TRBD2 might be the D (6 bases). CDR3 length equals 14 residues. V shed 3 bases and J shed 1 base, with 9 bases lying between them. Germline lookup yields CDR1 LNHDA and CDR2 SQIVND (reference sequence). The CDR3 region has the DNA TGTGCCAGTAGTATGGGACTGGGCCAAGAGACCCAGTACTTC. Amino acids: CASSMGLGQETQYF.